The rows below give T cell receptor beta chains drawn from one sample of a study of T-cell memory formation after mild COVID-19. One entry per CDR3 protein results from TCRdb running MiXCR on the 5' RACE reads. The sample consists of 470,000 or so distinct CDR3 sequences, 15% to 20% of them appearing once. Sequencing was performed on PBMCs or a T cell subset sorted from them (not recorded which). These receptors all stem from an adult woman who had mild COVID-19 (a few samples of this study predate the infection). Cell type and time point are not known. CDR3s include the opening cysteine and the closing phenylalanine or tryptophan. Each record gives: V gene, clone size, J gene, D gene, CDR3 protein, CDR3 DNA. The D gene is left open where the match is weak. Expanded clones get a size class; other rows say once, few or many, or leave the size out.

TRBV7-9,few,TRBJ1-2,-,CASSRNVDYGYTF,TGTGCCAGCAGCAGAAACGTGGACTATGGCTACACCTTC
TRBV19,-,TRBJ2-1,TRBD2,CASSIGSGRASEQFF,TGTGCCAGTAGTATAGGGAGCGGGAGGGCCAGTGAGCAGTTCTTC
TRBV5-1,few,TRBJ2-5,TRBD2,CASSKLAGGEETQYF,TGCGCCAGCAGCAAACTAGCGGGCGGGGAAGAGACCCAGTACTTC
TRBV4-2,-,TRBJ1-1,TRBD1,CASSQGRDSQAFF,TGTGCCAGCAGCCAAGGGAGGGACAGCCAAGCTTTCTTT
TRBV20-1,-,TRBJ1-2,-,CSARDFPTGMGGYGYTF,TGCAGTGCTAGAGATTTCCCTACAGGGATGGGGGGCTATGGCTACACCTTC
TRBV3-1,-,TRBJ2-2,-,CASSQGGTLFSSTGELFF,TGTGCCAGCAGCCAAGGAGGGACCCTCTTCTCGAGCACCGGGGAGCTGTTTTTT
TRBV2,many,TRBJ2-3,TRBD2,CASSVGRGSTDTQYF,TGTGCCAGCAGTGTTGGGCGGGGGAGCACAGATACGCAGTATTTT
TRBV4-1,-,TRBJ1-2,TRBD1,CARSPWTGQPTNYGYTF,TGCGCCAGAAGCCCTTGGACGGGACAGCCTACTAACTATGGCTACACCTTC
TRBV12-3/TRBV12-4,few,TRBJ1-2,-,CASSPTLGAGDTNYGYTF,TGTGCCAGCAGTCCAACCTTAGGGGCGGGGGATACTAACTATGGCTACACCTTC
TRBV20-1,-,TRBJ2-1,TRBD2,CSARVVGLAGVGYNEQFF,TGCAGTGCTAGAGTTGTGGGACTAGCGGGAGTCGGTTACAATGAGCAGTTCTTC
TRBV5-1,-,TRBJ2-7,-,CASSLRSAYEQYF,TGCGCCAGCAGCTTGAGGAGCGCCTACGAGCAGTACTTC
TRBV2,few,TRBJ2-3,TRBD2,CASSVLAGSSTDTQYF,TGTGCCAGCAGTGTTCTAGCGGGAAGTAGCACAGATACGCAGTATTTT
TRBV12-3/TRBV12-4,-,TRBJ1-5,TRBD1,CASSPHRGKNQPQHF,TGTGCCAGCAGCCCTCACAGGGGTAAAAATCAGCCCCAGCATTTT
TRBV12-3/TRBV12-4,-,TRBJ1-1,TRBD1,CASRQGVVDTEAFF,TGTGCCAGCCGACAGGGCGTGGTGGACACTGAAGCTTTCTTT
TRBV25-1,few,TRBJ1-2,TRBD1,CASSLGTVNYGYTF,TGTGCCAGCAGCCTCGGGACAGTTAACTATGGCTACACCTTC
TRBV21-1,few,TRBJ2-1,-,CASSKERTADYNEQFF,TGTGCCAGCAGCAAAGAGCGGACAGCGGATTACAATGAGCAGTTCTTC
TRBV4-2,few,TRBJ2-7,-,CASSQEGTLSSYEQYF,TGTGCCAGCAGCCAAGAGGGGACCCTGAGCTCCTACGAGCAGTACTTC
TRBV5-1,few,TRBJ2-7,TRBD2,CASSQTLAGPSYEQYF,TGCGCCAGCAGCCAAACCCTAGCGGGGCCTTCCTACGAGCAGTACTTC
TRBV7-6,few,TRBJ2-1,TRBD1,CASSLNGQGYNEQFF,TGTGCCAGCAGCTTAAATGGACAGGGCTACAATGAGCAGTTCTTC
TRBV12-3/TRBV12-4,-,TRBJ1-1,-,CASSEIGATEAFF,TGTGCCAGCAGTGAGATTGGGGCCACTGAAGCTTTCTTT
TRBV3-1,-,TRBJ1-6,-,CASSQKQNNSPLHF,TGTGCCAGCAGCCAGAAACAGAATAATTCACCCCTCCACTTT
TRBV6-5,-,TRBJ2-7,-,CASSYGLSGVYEQYF,TGTGCCAGCAGTTACGGACTATCGGGAGTTTACGAGCAGTACTTC
TRBV24-1,-,TRBJ2-3,-,CATSDLVPGGDTQYF,TGTGCCACCAGTGATCTAGTCCCTGGAGGAGATACGCAGTATTTT
TRBV12-3/TRBV12-4,-,TRBJ1-5,TRBD1,CASSFRTGWSNQPQHF,TGTGCCAGCAGTTTCCGGACAGGGTGGAGCAATCAGCCCCAGCATTTT
TRBV29-1,-,TRBJ2-1,TRBD2,CSVGLAVSYNEQFF,TGCAGCGTTGGACTAGCGGTTTCCTACAATGAGCAGTTCTTC
TRBV20-1,few,TRBJ2-7,TRBD2,CSARTSGGNYEQYF,TGCAGTGCTCGGACTAGCGGGGGGAACTACGAGCAGTACTTC
TRBV7-9,many,TRBJ2-7,TRBD1,CASSSGTAYSYEQYF,TGTGCCAGCAGCTCCGGGACAGCTTACTCCTACGAGCAGTACTTC
TRBV20-1,few,TRBJ1-1,TRBD1,CSARGHPGGSTEAFF,TGCAGTGCTAGAGGCCATCCAGGGGGAAGCACTGAAGCTTTCTTT
TRBV2,-,TRBJ1-6,-,CASKNGSPLHF,TGTGCCAGCAAGAACGGTTCACCCCTCCACTTT
TRBV20-1,few,TRBJ1-2,-,CSPQGGVEAYGYTF,TGCAGTCCCCAGGGCGGGGTAGAAGCCTATGGCTACACCTTC
TRBV5-4,few,TRBJ2-5,TRBD1,CASSSNDRAREETQYF,TGTGCCAGCAGCTCCAATGACAGGGCGAGGGAAGAGACCCAGTACTTC
TRBV9,many,TRBJ2-1,-,CASSVPSAPNEQFF,TGTGCCAGCAGCGTCCCTTCGGCCCCCAATGAGCAGTTCTTC
TRBV11-2,few,TRBJ2-1,TRBD1,CASSLRDRATHREQFF,TGTGCCAGCAGCTTAAGGGACAGGGCTACCCACAGGGAGCAGTTCTTC
TRBV6-5,-,TRBJ2-1,TRBD1,CASSHDRGNEQFF,TGTGCCAGCAGCCACGACAGGGGAAATGAGCAGTTCTTC
TRBV29-1,-,TRBJ2-3,-,CSAVVGNTDTQYF,TGCAGCGCCGTGGTAGGGAACACAGATACGCAGTATTTT
TRBV29-1,few,TRBJ1-4,-,CSVESPWTGRGKLFF,TGCAGCGTTGAAAGCCCTTGGACGGGTAGGGGGAAACTGTTTTTT
TRBV7-2,few,TRBJ2-3,-,CASSPWGGVSTDTQYF,TGTGCCAGCAGCCCGTGGGGTGGGGTAAGCACAGATACGCAGTATTTT
TRBV12-3/TRBV12-4,-,TRBJ1-2,-,CASSPHLEGPAAYTF,TGTGCCAGCAGCCCCCATTTAGAGGGGCCCGCTGCCTACACCTTC
TRBV14,-,TRBJ2-3,-,CASSQSGSRSTDTQYF,TGTGCCAGCAGCCAAAGTGGGAGCAGGAGCACAGATACGCAGTATTTT
TRBV20-1,few,TRBJ2-1,-,CSARSYRQATRSGMGSSYNEQFF,TGCAGTGCTAGAAGTTATCGACAGGCGACTAGAAGCGGGATGGGAAGCTCCTACAATGAGCAGTTCTTC
TRBV27,few,TRBJ2-7,TRBD2,CASSLGTSGPYEQYF,TGTGCCAGCAGTTTGGGGACTAGCGGGCCTTACGAGCAGTACTTC
TRBV2,few,TRBJ2-1,TRBD2,CASSDTSGYNEQFF,TGTGCCAGCAGTGACACTAGCGGCTACAATGAGCAGTTCTTC
TRBV18,-,TRBJ2-2,-,CASSPALNTGELFF,TGTGCCAGCTCACCAGCACTGAACACCGGGGAGCTGTTTTTT
TRBV5-1,few,TRBJ2-3,TRBD2,CATKARAGGTDTQYF,TGCGCCACCAAGGCACGAGCGGGGGGCACAGATACGCAGTATTTT
TRBV18,-,TRBJ1-2,-,CASSQQGNGYTF,TGTGCCAGCTCACAGCAAGGGAATGGCTACACCTTC
TRBV11-3,few,TRBJ2-3,-,CASSLDLDTDTQYF,TGTGCCAGCAGCTTAGACCTGGACACAGATACGCAGTATTTT
TRBV24-1,-,TRBJ2-3,-,CATARRLGDTQYF,TGTGCCACCGCCCGGCGCCTTGGAGATACGCAGTATTTT
TRBV14,few,TRBJ2-7,TRBD1,CASSQDLGQGAHEQYF,TGTGCCAGCAGCCAAGACCTGGGACAGGGGGCCCACGAGCAGTACTTC
TRBV4-3,-,TRBJ2-3,TRBD2,CASSQEGIGTSVADTQYF,TGCGCCAGCAGCCAAGAAGGGATCGGGACTAGCGTGGCAGATACGCAGTATTTT
TRBV12-3/TRBV12-4,-,TRBJ2-2,TRBD1,CASSWAGGVTGELFF,TGTGCCAGCAGTTGGGCAGGGGGTGTCACCGGGGAGCTGTTTTTT
TRBV20-1,-,TRBJ2-1,-,CSARAAATSYNEQFF,TGCAGTGCTAGAGCTGCCGCTACTAGTTACAATGAGCAGTTCTTC
TRBV4-2,few,TRBJ2-1,TRBD2,CASSQLASGGAWDEQFF,TGTGCCAGCAGCCAACTGGCCAGCGGGGGGGCCTGGGATGAGCAGTTCTTC
TRBV9,few,TRBJ1-5,TRBD1,CASSPQGNSNQPQHF,TGTGCCAGCAGCCCACAGGGGAATAGCAATCAGCCCCAGCATTTT
TRBV29-1,-,TRBJ1-2,-,CSVERPGIGYGYTF,TGCAGCGTTGAAAGGCCCGGGATCGGGTATGGCTACACCTTC
TRBV7-2,-,TRBJ2-5,-,CASNLGMAETQYF,TGTGCCAGCAACTTAGGGATGGCAGAGACCCAGTACTTC
TRBV5-1,-,TRBJ1-2,-,CASSLASRQFNEGYTF,TGCGCCAGCAGCTTGGCAAGTAGGCAGTTCAACGAGGGCTACACCTTC
TRBV24-1,-,TRBJ1-2,-,CATSDNSYGYTF,TGTGCCACCAGTGACAACTCCTATGGCTACACCTTC
TRBV7-7,-,TRBJ2-1,TRBD2,CASSETSGPYNEQFF,TGTGCCAGCAGCGAAACTAGCGGGCCTTACAATGAGCAGTTCTTC
TRBV6-5,many,TRBJ2-7,TRBD1,CASSTAGTGYEQYF,TGTGCCAGCAGTACAGCCGGGACAGGCTACGAGCAGTACTTC
TRBV7-9,-,TRBJ1-1,TRBD1,CASSPRLGQGAGNTEAFF,TGTGCCAGCAGTCCAAGGTTGGGTCAGGGGGCCGGGAACACTGAAGCTTTCTTT